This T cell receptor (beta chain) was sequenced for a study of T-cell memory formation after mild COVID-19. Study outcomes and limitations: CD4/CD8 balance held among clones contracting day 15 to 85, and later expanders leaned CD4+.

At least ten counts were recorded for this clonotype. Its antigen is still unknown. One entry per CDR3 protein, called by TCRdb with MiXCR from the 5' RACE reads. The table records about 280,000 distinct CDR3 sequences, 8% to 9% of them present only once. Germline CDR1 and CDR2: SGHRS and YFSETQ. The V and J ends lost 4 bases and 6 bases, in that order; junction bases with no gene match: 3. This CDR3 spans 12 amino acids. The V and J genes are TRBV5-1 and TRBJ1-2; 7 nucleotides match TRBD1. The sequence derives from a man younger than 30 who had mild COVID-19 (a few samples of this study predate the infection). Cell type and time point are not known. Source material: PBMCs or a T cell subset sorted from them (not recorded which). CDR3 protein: CASSIDRDGYTF. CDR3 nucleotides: TGCGCCAGCAGCATCGACAGGGATGGCTACACCTTC.